The clone carrying this T cell receptor (beta chain) was picked up a small number of times. The time point here: peripheral blood 6 weeks after treatment start. Patients presented with locally advanced or metastatic urothelial carcinoma. Trimming stripped 6 bases from V and 0 bases from J, with 7 bases between. CDR3 length: 13 amino acids. The germline CDR1 and CDR2 sequences are SGHRS and YFSETQ. This record comes from a study of PD-L1 blockade in urothelial cancer. At the level of the study: Patients' atezolizumab regimen, 1,200 mg intravenously every 3 weeks, began in the mid-2010s. Across blood samples, T cells had a median count of 141,255. Analyzed time points were 3 weeks (second dose) and 6 weeks after therapy began.

Libraries were prepared by immunoSEQ multiplex PCR; TCRdb keeps only in-frame clonotypes and omits some of them. The sample includes under 150,000 clones, more than 85% seen only once; the top ten take more than 1.5%. This TCR was sampled from a man aged 55 to 69 with urothelial cancer. Specimen: PBMCs, collected around atezolizumab (anti-PD-L1) treatment. The chain combines TRBV5-1 with TRBJ2-4; D may be TRBD1 (6 bases). The DNA of the CDR3 is TGCGCCAGCATGGGGGCAGCCAAAAACATTCAGTACTTC. Its translation is CASMGAAKNIQYF.